What follows describes a single T cell receptor (beta chain). The antigen is undetermined. These data originate in a study of cytomegalovirus exposure and HLA in healthy donors. Findings and limits, study-wide: The study put 150 or so TCR beta chains on its list as cytomegalovirus-associated. Cytomegalovirus status was reportedly diagnosed by the classifier with high specificity and sensitivity.

Sequencing used immunoSEQ multiplex PCR; TCRdb keeps in-frame clones, though not all of them. The sample holds under 400,000 clones, roughly 85% seen once. This CDR3 has 16 residues. Germline V gene lookup returns CDR1 MRHNA and CDR2 SNTAGT. J gave up 2 bases and V 6 bases, and 9 bases lay outside the gene matches. The chain links TRBV6-4 to TRBJ2-2; TRBD1 aligns across 7 bases. The material sequenced was PBMCs. The receptor's source is a woman aged 18-29 years in good health and CMV-seronegative. The CDR3 reads CASRPSGTVNTGELFF. The CDR3 region has the DNA TGTGCCAGCAGACCATCCGGGACAGTAAACACCGGGGAGCTGTTTTTT.